This T cell receptor beta chain was sequenced in a study of T cell changes during pregnancy in multiple sclerosis. Trimming removed 1 base from V and 0 bases from J, with 13 bases in between. CDR3 length equals 17 residues. Per germline, CDR1 MNHNS and CDR2 SASEGT. Produced via immunoSEQ multiplex PCR; TCRdb's table is partial and in-frame only. This table holds under 110,000 clones, roughly 89% found once. Material: peripheral blood, obtained before pregnancy. The receptor was derived from a female donor with multiple sclerosis, enrolled in a pregnancy study. The chain combines TRBV6-1 with TRBJ1-3; TRBD1 is a possible D gene (6 bases). CDR3 nucleotides: TGTGCCAGCAGTGAAGAAGGGACAATAAGCTCTGGAAACACCATATATTTT. This gives the protein CASSEEGTISSGNTIYF.